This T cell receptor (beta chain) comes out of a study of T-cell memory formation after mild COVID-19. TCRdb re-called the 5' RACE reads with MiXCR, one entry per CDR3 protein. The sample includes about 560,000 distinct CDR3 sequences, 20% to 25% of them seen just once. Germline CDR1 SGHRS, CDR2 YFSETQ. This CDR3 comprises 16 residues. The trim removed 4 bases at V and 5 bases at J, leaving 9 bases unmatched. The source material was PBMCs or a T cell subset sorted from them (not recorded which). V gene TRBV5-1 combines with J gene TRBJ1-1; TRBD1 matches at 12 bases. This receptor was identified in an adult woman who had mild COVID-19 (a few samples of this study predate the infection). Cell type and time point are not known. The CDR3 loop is CASSGGTGGMLTEAFF. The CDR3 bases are TGCGCCAGCAGCGGAGGGACAGGGGGCATGTTAACTGAAGCTTTCTTT.